The entry that follows covers one T cell receptor (beta chain) sequence. The sample comes from a study of blood T cell repertoires in COVID-19. At the level of the study: In each case, the material was cDNA or gDNA derived from T cells, B-cell-depleted T cells, or PBMCs.

The CDR3 has 15 residues. Germline V gene lookup returns CDR1 SGHTA and CDR2 FQGNSA. J lost 0 bases, V lost 5 bases, and 4 bases had no gene match. In the study's own analysis: The authors estimated nucleated cell counts from reference gene primer amplification. Generated by immunoSEQ multiplex PCR, the TCRdb table keeps only in-frame clones and is missing some. Clone size and the V and J calls come from that table; the DNA yielded D and trimming. This table holds about 480,000 clones, 85% to 90% found once. Self-reported history from a screening survey and questionnaire set each donor's cohort. Donors in Cohort 3 who had recovered were those with two negative PCRs, healthcare professional clearance, or resolution of their symptoms.

This clonotype originated in a woman aged 40 to 50 who had recovered from COVID-19. The rearrangement joins TRBV7-2 to TRBJ2-7; TRBD2 agrees at 10 bases. Specimen: PBMCs or T cells enriched from blood (not recorded which). CDR3 amino acids: CASSVRTSGSYEQYF. The CDR3 DNA sequence: TGTGCCAGCAGCGTAAGGACTAGCGGCTCCTACGAGCAGTACTTC.